Each of the 24 T cell receptor beta chains below was sequenced from the same sample in a study (dated by TCRdb to the mid-2010s). To prepare the library, multiplex PCR was applied. Sequencing was carried out with an Ion Torrent PGM. For the approximately 24-patient analysis, adaptor-ligated barcode primers were used to amplify TRBV12-4/TRBJ1-2 clonotypes. Through fastp at Q25 and MiXCR, TCRdb rebuilt clones from the public reads, retaining in-frame beta chains. Duplicate CDR3 protein sequences are folded into a single record with the most common DNA and genes. Counted in this sample were 2,000 to 2,500 distinct CDR3 sequences; around 2.4% of them appeared once. Approximately 12% of the sample is taken by the ten largest. Cells that were CD4+CD25+CD127-/low were isolated as Tregs. The sample consisted of tumor-infiltrating Tregs sorted from the breast tumor. The receptor source for this set is a female donor with breast cancer.

Within the sample, this clonotype is medium-sized. J is TRBJ1-2 and V is TRBV12-3 or TRBV12-4, with 8 bases lining up with TRBD1. This CDR3 has 13 residues. J lost 5 bases, V lost 4 bases, and 3 bases had no gene match. The CDR3 region is CASSWGQAYGYTF. CDR3 nucleotide sequence: TGTGCCAGCAGTTGGGGACAGGCTTATGGCTACACCTTC.

By share of the sample, this clonotype is medium-sized. The rearrangement uses TRBV12-3 or TRBV12-4 and TRBJ1-2, with TRBD1 identical over 9 bases. Trimming cost V 5 bases and J 8 bases; bases outside gene matches: 12. This CDR3 is 15 amino acids long. The DNA for the CDR3 is TGTGCCAGCAGTCCAAAGGACAGGGGATTACTCGGCTACACCTTC. It is translated as CASSPKDRGLLGYTF.

This clonotype qualifies as medium-sized. J is TRBJ1-2 and V is TRBV12-3 or TRBV12-4, with D perhaps TRBD1 (5 bases). The V gene lost 5 bases and the J gene lost 8 bases, with 18 bases spanning the gap. The CDR3 is 14 residues long. The CDR3 is CASSPFGAAPGYTF. Written as DNA, the CDR3 is TGTGCCAGCAGTCCATTTGGGGCAGCCCCAGGCTACACCTTC.

Concerning this clonotype: A much larger clone is a single base away; this may be a read error. CDR3 sequence (DNA): TGTGCCAGCAGTTTTGTCGGCTATGGCTACACCTTC. This sequence encodes CASSFVGYGYTF. The J gene is TRBJ1-2, the V gene TRBV12-3 or TRBV12-4; D not resolved. V shed 3 bases and J shed 4 bases, with 6 bases lying between them. The CDR3 totals 12 residues.

Ten or more counts support this clonotype. Possible read error: a much larger clone is one base away. This chain links TRBV12-3 or TRBV12-4 with TRBJ1-2, with 9 bases identical to TRBD1. The CDR3 is 14 amino acids. The CDR3: CVSSDPGQGYGYTF. The DNA for the CDR3 is TGTGTCAGCAGCGATCCGGGACAGGGTTACGGCTACACCTTC.

By sample share, this clonotype is medium-sized (0.01 to 0.1%). The chain uses TRBV12-3 or TRBV12-4 and TRBJ1-2; TRBD1 matches 7 bases. The CDR3 totals 15 residues. V lost 5 bases, J lost 8 bases, and 14 bases stayed unmatched. For the CDR3, the DNA is TGTGCCAGCAGTCCCTTACAGGGGTGGTTGGAAGGCTACACCTTC. This gives the protein CASSPLQGWLEGYTF.

This clonotype was detected ten times or more. The CDR3 here is CASSFGTGNYGYTF. CDR3 DNA: TGTGCCAGCAGTTTCGGGACGGGGAACTATGGCTACACCTTC. The rearrangement links TRBV12-3 or TRBV12-4 to TRBJ1-2, with D possibly matching TRBD1 (5 bases). The CDR3 covers 14 residues. V dropped 3 bases and J dropped 2 bases, with 10 bases sitting between them.

This clonotype is deemed medium-sized (0.01 to 0.1%). This chain uses TRBV12-3 or TRBV12-4 with TRBJ1-2; 9 positions match TRBD1. V lost 1 base and J lost 8; bases outside the gene matches: 2. This CDR3 region has 13 residues. The CDR3, as DNA: TGTGCCAGCAGTTTAGGGGACAGGGTAGGCTACACCTTC. Translating gives CASSLGDRVGYTF.

This clonotype rates as medium-sized. The DNA for the CDR3 is TGTGCCAGCCGGGGTGCCCTCTATGGCTACACCTTC. Translation gives CASRGALYGYTF. The chain recombines TRBV12-3 or TRBV12-4 with TRBJ1-2, with D unclear. The CDR3 covers 12 residues. V lost 8 bases, J lost 4 bases, and 11 bases lay in between.

This clonotype ranks as medium-sized. The V call is TRBV12-3 or TRBV12-4, the J call TRBJ1-2; D gene ambiguous. This CDR3 spans 11 amino acids. V lost 1 base, J lost 6 bases, and 3 bases lay in between. CDR3 nucleotides: TGTGCCAGCAGTTTAGGTGATGGCTACACCTTC. Amino acid sequence: CASSLGDGYTF.

This clonotype is labeled as medium-sized. The chain combines TRBV12-3 or TRBV12-4 with TRBJ1-2; possibly TRBD1 for D (6 bases). The CDR3 runs 15 residues. Trimming took off 6 bases at V and 13 bases at J, with 27 bases between the two ends. The CDR3 reads CASSQPTGFSWSCTF. CDR3 coding DNA: TGTGCCAGCAGCCAGCCTACAGGGTTTTCGTGGTCGTGCACCTTC.

In its sample, this clonotype is medium-sized. The rearrangement uses TRBV12-3 or TRBV12-4 and TRBJ1-2, with D unresolved. V lost 3 bases to trimming and J lost 12 bases, with 17 bases between them. This CDR3 is 13 amino acids long. The CDR3 coding sequence is TGTGCCAGCAGTTTTCAACAGCGCTCTAAGAACACCTTC. Translation: CASSFQQRSKNTF.

By share of the sample, this clonotype is large. The chain carries TRBV12-3 or TRBV12-4 and TRBJ1-2, with TRBD1 as a possible D gene (5 bases). This CDR3 has 14 amino acids. Trimming took off 4 bases at V and 4 bases at J, with 13 bases between the two ends. CDR3 nucleotides: TGTGCCAGCAGTTGGGGACTCCGTGGCTATGGCTACACCTTC. Protein sequence: CASSWGLRGYGYTF.

Sample share makes this clonotype medium-sized. The chain has TRBV12-3 or TRBV12-4 and TRBJ1-2, with D tentatively TRBD1 (6 bases). V lost 4 bases and J 7 bases, leaving 16 bases between the germline ends. This CDR3 region has 14 residues. CDR3 nucleotide sequence: TGTGCCAGCAGTTCTAGACAGGTTTCGAGTGGCTACACCTTC. Translating gives CASSSRQVSSGYTF.

In this sample, this clonotype is medium-sized (0.01 to 0.1%). The V and J genes are TRBV12-3 or TRBV12-4 and TRBJ1-2, with 9 positions matching TRBD1. CDR3 length: 14 residues. The trim removed 6 bases at V and 7 bases at J, leaving 9 bases unmatched. The DNA for the CDR3 is TGTGCCAGCAGAACGGGGACAGGGTGGCGTGGCTACACCTTC. As protein: CASRTGTGWRGYTF.

This clonotype is labeled medium-sized. V is TRBV12-3 or TRBV12-4 and J is TRBJ1-2; TRBD1 matches 7 bases. Trimming cost V 3 bases and J 8 bases; bases outside gene matches: 6. This CDR3 is 13 amino acids long. CDR3 residues: CASSLGTGAGYTF. Written as DNA, the CDR3 is TGTGCCAGCAGTTTGGGTACAGGGGCCGGCTACACCTTC.

This clonotype is medium-sized (0.01 to 0.1%) by share. The chain recombines TRBV12-3 or TRBV12-4 with TRBJ1-2; D gene ambiguous. The CDR3 sequence is 14 residues long. The ends were cut back, 5 bases at V and 4 bases at J, with 14 bases in the middle. The CDR3 bases are TGTGCCAGCAGTCCAACTTCCCAGTTCTATGGCTACACCTTC. Translated: CASSPTSQFYGYTF.

This clonotype is labeled medium-sized. The chain links TRBV12-3 or TRBV12-4 to TRBJ1-2; D is undetermined. The length of the CDR3 is 11 residues. V lost 7 bases and J 7 bases, leaving 10 bases between the germline ends. CDR3 nucleotides: TGTGCCAGCACCGGAACTAGTGGCTACACCTTC. As protein: CASTGTSGYTF.

This clonotype is medium-sized in the sample. The rearrangement links TRBV12-3 or TRBV12-4 to TRBJ1-2, with D possibly TRBD1 on 6 matching bases. The CDR3 totals 14 residues. V lost 5 bases and J 4 bases, leaving 14 bases between the germline ends. The CDR3 nucleotides read TGTGCCAGCAGTCCCGCGACAGGCGGCTATGGCTACACCTTC. The encoded protein is CASSPATGGYGYTF.

This clonotype qualifies as medium-sized. The rearrangement links TRBV12-3 or TRBV12-4 to TRBJ1-2, with D perhaps TRBD1 (6 bases). The CDR3 extends over 14 amino acids. The ends were cut back, 4 bases at V and 3 bases at J, with 12 bases in the middle. For the CDR3, the DNA is TGTGCCAGCAGTTCCGGGACACCTTACTATGGCTACACCTTC. Translated: CASSSGTPYYGYTF.

This clonotype is medium-sized (0.01 to 0.1%) in the sample. The rearrangement links TRBV12-3 or TRBV12-4 to TRBJ1-2; 7 bases match TRBD1. Losses at the gene ends were 7 bases for V and 0 bases for J; bases not matched to a gene: 5. The CDR3 is 14 amino acids. CDR3 region: CASKRDSPNYGYTF. The CDR3 nucleotides are TGTGCCAGCAAACGGGACAGCCCTAACTATGGCTACACCTTC.

This clonotype is medium-sized (0.01 to 0.1%) in the sample. V is TRBV12-3 or TRBV12-4 and J is TRBJ1-2, with D perhaps matching TRBD1 (6 bases). CDR3 size: 16 residues. The V end lost 4 bases, the J end lost 2 bases, and 17 bases lay between the germline ends. CDR3 loop: CASSSRQGRSNYGYTF. The CDR3 nucleotides read TGTGCCAGCAGTTCTCGCCAGGGGCGATCAAACTATGGCTACACCTTC.

This clonotype was counted many times. The chain couples TRBV12-3 or TRBV12-4 to TRBJ1-2; 10 positions match TRBD1. The V gene end was trimmed by 5 bases and the J gene end by 7 bases; junction bases not matched to a gene: 7. CDR3 size: 14 residues. This chain's CDR3 is CASSTGTGVIGYTF. The DNA of the CDR3 is TGTGCCAGCAGTACCGGGACAGGGGTAATTGGCTACACCTTC.

Relative to its sample, this clonotype is medium-sized. J is TRBJ1-2 and V is TRBV12-3 or TRBV12-4; 9 positions agree with TRBD1. Losses at the gene ends were 5 bases for V and 7 bases for J; bases not matched to a gene: 11. This CDR3 is 15 amino acids long. The CDR3 nucleotides are TGTGCCAGCAGTCTAGGACAGGGGCATCCTTTTGGCTACACCTTC. It codes for CASSLGQGHPFGYTF.